This TCR beta chain is drawn from a study of CD8 T cells in ankylosing spondylitis (TCRdb year 2017). Looking at the study overall: The study set out to find disease-linked TCR variants by profiling T cell receptor beta repertoires in ankylosing spondylitis patients and healthy donors. Samples of peripheral blood were taken, and for ankylosing spondylitis patients, synovial fluid was collected as well. The full study cohort comprised some 27 ankylosing spondylitis patients and about a hundred healthy donors. Findings and caveats that apply to the study as a whole: Blood from ankylosing spondylitis patients appeared to be characterized by a TCR beta motif made up of under 10 highly homologous amino acid variants. The disease-linked clones had a CD8+ phenotype and were found at relatively low frequencies in peripheral blood. The disease-linked clones were reported to be significantly enriched in matched synovial fluid samples from ankylosing spondylitis patients. Some TCR beta motif variants had previously been reported in synovial fluid and blood of reactive arthritis patients, which suggested common disease-initiation mechanisms.

This clonotype was counted a few times. Its antigen is not yet known. Within one base of it there is no much larger clone, and no base qualities were kept. Sequencing was carried out with an Illumina HiSeq 2500. Quantitative 5'-RACE with molecular barcodes was used to prepare TCR beta libraries. On the study's bioinformatics: To identify disease-linked TCR variants, a new computational method was used, one built on a probabilistic model of VDJ rearrangement. The public reads were run again by TCRdb, first through fastp at Q25 and then through MiXCR, and only productive beta chains were kept. Each record represents a unique CDR3 protein, reported with the most common genes and DNA among its rows. The V and J calls shown here were made by TCRdb, not taken from the authors' results. This sample has around 300,000 distinct CDR3 sequences in its table, and less than 25% of those were observed once. The ten largest clones capture 3.5% of the sample.

The receptor comes from a female donor with ankylosing spondylitis or in good health (not recorded which). The sample consisted of blood, either unsorted or a sorted T cell fraction (not recorded which).

This receptor carries the CDR3 CASSYFGRAKNIQYF. The DNA sequence is given as TGTGCCAGCAGTTACTTCGGCAGGGCCAAAAACATTCAGTACTTC. The sequence joins TRBV6-2 or TRBV6-3 to TRBJ2-4, with no reliable assignment of the D segment. The CDR3 goes from the cysteine to the phenylalanine over 15 residues. The CDR3 DNA has 45 bases and is translated from base 1. CDR1 and CDR2 are drawn from the germline V gene: MNHEY, SVGEGT. V is pared back by 1 base and J by 1 base, with 8 bases lying between the germline termini.